This entry describes one T cell receptor (beta chain). What it recognizes is unknown. The read comes to an end 3 residues before the CDR3 does, leaving the germline J gene to fill in the end. This sample was taken from a study of Tregs in tolerant kidney transplant recipients. Study results and limitations: Donor-specific Treg expansion exceeded global Treg expansion in tolerant patients, suggesting antigen drive. No direct test of biological reproducibility was done here.

Here immunoSEQ multiplex PCR was the method, and the copy in TCRdb shows in-frame clones only, minus some. Its listing shows around 33,000 clones. Recipients received nonmyeloablative bone marrow transplants from related graft donors, with transient mixed chimerism. Thawed PBMCs were FACS-sorted into unstimulated CD4+CD25+CD127- regulatory T cells, CD4+CD25- non-regulatory cells, CD4 and CD8 cells. Germline assignment: CDR1 MNHEY and CDR2 SVGEGT. V was shortened by 8 bases and J by 6 bases, with 9 bases between the two germline ends. The CDR3 is 11 residues long. V gene TRBV6-2 or TRBV6-3 combines with J gene TRBJ2-3; no definite D call. The TCR sequence derives from a human patient who received a combined kidney and bone marrow transplant. Some T cells may be transferred from the graft donor. Sequencing was performed on CD4+ T cells from blood (PBMCs), taken 24 months after the transplant. The chain's CDR3 is CASYAWDTQYF. The sequenced CDR3 bases are TGTGCCAGCTATGCGTGGGATACG.